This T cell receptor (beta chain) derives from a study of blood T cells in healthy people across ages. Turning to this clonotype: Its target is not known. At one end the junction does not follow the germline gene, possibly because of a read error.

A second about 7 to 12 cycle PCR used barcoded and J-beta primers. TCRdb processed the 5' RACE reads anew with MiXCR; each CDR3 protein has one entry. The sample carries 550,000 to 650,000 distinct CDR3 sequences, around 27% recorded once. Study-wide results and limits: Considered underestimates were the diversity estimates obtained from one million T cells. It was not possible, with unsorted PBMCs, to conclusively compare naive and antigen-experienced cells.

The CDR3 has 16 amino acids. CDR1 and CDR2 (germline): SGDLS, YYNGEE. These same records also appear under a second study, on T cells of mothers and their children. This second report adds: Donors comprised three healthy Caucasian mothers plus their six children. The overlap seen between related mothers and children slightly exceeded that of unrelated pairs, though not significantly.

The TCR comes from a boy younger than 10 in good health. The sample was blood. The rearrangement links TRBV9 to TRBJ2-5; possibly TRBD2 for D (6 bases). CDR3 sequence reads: CASSVTGAGPGETQYF. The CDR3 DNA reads TGTGCCAGTAGCGTAACGGGAGCCGGCCCCGGGGAGACCCAGTACTTC.